One T cell receptor beta chain is described in this entry. Its antigen remains unknown. This entry belongs to a study of cytomegalovirus exposure and HLA in healthy donors. The donors gave bone marrow, and they were healthy. The study's findings and limits: According to an earlier analysis, most TCR beta V segments yielded productive rearrangements about 90% or about 30% of the time. The sole available immune exposure information was CMV serostatus. V- and J-gene trimming of TCR beta was linked (in a later analysis) to a missense DCLRE1C variant.

Amplification used 60 Vbeta primers and 13 Jbeta primers. TCRdb keeps only in-frame clones here, not all; method: immunoSEQ multiplex PCR. The table has tens of thousands of clones, roughly three quarters seen once. The CDR3 loop spans 17 amino acids. Germline CDR1 is SGHDT and CDR2 is YYEEEE. With 1 base clipped from V and 5 bases from J, the junction kept 8 bases outside the gene matches. The rearrangement links TRBV5-6 to TRBJ2-1; 11 bases align to TRBD2. This TCR derives from a man aged 30-40 years in good health and CMV-seronegative. The sequencing input was PBMCs. The CDR3 sequence is CASSLKGLAENDNEQFF. The DNA of the CDR3 is TGTGCCAGCAGCTTGAAGGGACTAGCGGAAAATGACAATGAGCAGTTCTTC.